One sample yielded the 7 T cell receptor beta chains listed below, sequenced in a study of blood T cells in healthy people across ages. A second PCR of about 7 to 11 cycles used a sample-barcoded 5' primer and a J-beta primer mix. TCRdb ran MiXCR on the 5' RACE reads and lists one entry per CDR3 protein. The data show approximately 880,000 distinct CDR3 sequences, about 44% seen once. The sequenced sample was blood. The receptors were sampled from a young man in good health.

This clonotype came up once. The chain recombines TRBV7-9 with TRBJ2-7; tentatively, D is TRBD1 (6 bases). Germline V lookup: CDR1 SEHNR, CDR2 FQNEAQ (reference sequence). The CDR3 totals 15 residues. With 1 base removed from V and 1 base from J, the gap between germline ends came to 11 bases. The chain's CDR3 is CASSLEVRGSYEQYF. DNA for the CDR3: TGTGCCAGCAGCTTAGAGGTCAGGGGTTCCTACGAGCAGTACTTC.

The chain has TRBV5-4 and TRBJ2-7, with unresolved D. In germline, CDR1 is SGHNT, CDR2 YYREEE (reference sequence). This CDR3 is built from 15 residues. Trimming removed 4 bases from V and 2 bases from J, with 16 bases in between. CDR3 amino acids: CASSVSGPKPYEQYF. Written as DNA, the CDR3 is TGTGCCAGCAGCGTATCCGGGCCGAAACCCTACGAGCAGTACTTC.

The gene calls are TRBV20-1 and TRBJ2-7, with D possibly being TRBD2 (5 bases). Trimming removed 3 bases from V and 3 bases from J, with 15 bases in between. CDR3 size: 14 residues. Germline assignment: CDR1 DFQATT and CDR2 SNEGSKA (reference sequence). The CDR3 loop is CSASGETDYYEQYF. The DNA for the CDR3 is TGCAGTGCTAGTGGGGAGACTGACTACTACGAGCAGTACTTC.

The gene calls are TRBV6-2 or TRBV6-3 and TRBJ2-1; TRBD2 might be the D (5 bases). Germline assignment: CDR1 MNHEY and CDR2 SVGEGT. The CDR3 covers 19 residues. V was trimmed by 2 bases and J by 0 bases, leaving 20 bases between them. The CDR3 DNA reads as TGTGCCAGCAGTTACAATTTGGTGGCAGGCGGGTACTCCTACAATGAGCAGTTCTTC. As protein: CASSYNLVAGGYSYNEQFF.

The chain recombines TRBV6-5 with TRBJ2-1; D uncertain. CDR1 is MNHEY, CDR2 SVGAGI, per germline. The CDR3 is 15 residues long. V was shortened by 0 bases and J by 5 bases, with 11 bases between the two germline ends. CDR3 residues: CASSYSNRVNNEQFF. CDR3 coding DNA: TGTGCCAGCAGTTACTCGAACAGAGTGAACAATGAGCAGTTCTTC.

The V and J genes are TRBV29-1 and TRBJ2-7, with unresolved D. Trimming cost V 6 bases and J 6 bases, with 15 bases left between them. CDR1 and CDR2 from the germline V gene are SQVTM and ANQGSEA. CDR3 length equals 12 residues. CDR3 residues: CSVRSPRLEQYF. CDR3 DNA sequence: TGCAGCGTACGGAGCCCCCGGCTCGAGCAGTACTTC.

This chain connects TRBV29-1 to TRBJ2-2; tentatively, D is TRBD1 (6 bases). The V gene lost 7 bases and the J gene lost 1 base, with 13 bases spanning the gap. The CDR3 is 14 amino acids. CDR1 and CDR2 (germline): SQVTM, ANQGSEA. The CDR3 bases are TGCAGCGGTACGGGACACAAGAACACCGGGGAGCTGTTTTTT. Translating gives CSGTGHKNTGELFF.